This record concerns one T cell receptor (beta chain) sequence. Germline V gene lookup returns CDR1 MGHRA and CDR2 YSYEKL. The V end lost 3 bases, the J end lost 2 bases, and 15 bases lay between the germline ends. There are 16 residues in the CDR3. The source of the sample is a study of technical replicates of blood from several donors. TCRdb's table, derived via immunoSEQ multiplex PCR, lists solely in-frame clones and lacks some. The table has over 55,000 clones, around 97% seen once. The chain joins TRBV4-1 to TRBJ2-3; D may be TRBD1 (6 bases). The sample was T cells isolated from PBMCs. This TCR derives from a human donor in good health. CDR3 nucleotide sequence: TGCGCCAGCAGCCAGGTCTGGACAGCAGACACAGATACGCAGTATTTT. Translation: CASSQVWTADTDTQYF.